The 11 T cell receptor beta chains given below trace back to one sample, sequenced in a study of response to subunit inactivated influenza vaccine. TCRdb re-called the RT-PCR reads through MiXCR, storing one row per CDR3 protein. The sample has hundreds of thousands of distinct CDR3 sequences, about a fifth seen once. Sequencing was performed on PBMCs from blood, taken approximately 20 months after vaccination. These receptors all come from a man in his fifties or sixties who received an inactivated influenza vaccine.

This clonotype has just a few counts. The rearrangement joins TRBV28 to TRBJ1-1; D is undetermined. V lost 4 bases, J lost 3 bases, and 9 bases lay in between. The CDR3 totals 13 residues. From germline, CDR1 is MDHEN and CDR2 SYDVKM. CDR3 protein: CASSSQIYTEAFF. DNA of the CDR3: TGTGCCAGCAGTTCGCAGATTTACACTGAAGCTTTCTTT. The variable domain in full, completed from reference TRBV28 and TRBJ1-1, reads DVKVTQSSRYLVKRTGEKVFLECVQDMDHENMFWYRQDPGLGLRLIYFSYDVKMKEKGDIPEGYSVSREKKERFSLILESASTNQTSMYLCASSSQIYTEAFFGQGTRLTVV.

This clonotype has more than one count but fewer than ten. V usage is TRBV27 and J usage is TRBJ2-1; 10 bases line up with TRBD2. The ends lost 0 bases at V and 7 bases at J; junction bases unmatched: 3. Germline CDR1 reads MNHEY; CDR2 reads SMNVEV (reference sequence). This CDR3 comprises 15 residues. The CDR3 bases are TGTGCCAGCAGTTTATCGAGCGGGGGGGCGAATGAGCAGTTCTTC. Amino acid sequence: CASSLSSGGANEQFF.

This clonotype came up a few times. In DNA, the CDR3 is TGTGCCAGCAGAGGCCGAGCAGGGAGGTACGAGCAGTACTTC. Translated: CASRGRAGRYEQYF. The gene calls are TRBV12-3 or TRBV12-4 and TRBJ2-7, with D possibly TRBD2 on 6 matching bases. The CDR3 has 14 residues. V was cut by 6 bases and J by 4 bases, with 16 bases left in between.

The rearrangement links TRBV3-1 to TRBJ2-5, with 10 bases that match TRBD2. The CDR3 is made up of 17 amino acids. The germline gives CDR1 LGHDT, CDR2 YNNKEL (reference sequence). V lost 0 bases and J lost 1; bases outside the gene matches: 5. The CDR3 coding sequence is TGTGCCAGCAGCCAAGATCCCGTAGCGGGAGGCCAAGAGACCCAGTACTTC. This translates into CASSQDPVAGGQETQYF.

The CDR3 reads CSVRDTVHYNEQFF. CDR3 DNA: TGCAGCGTTCGAGACACCGTTCATTACAATGAGCAGTTCTTC. J is TRBJ2-1 and V is TRBV29-1; D not certain. V lost 5 bases, J lost 4 bases, and 15 bases lay in between. The V gene's germline CDR1 is SQVTM and CDR2 ANQGSEA. This CDR3 is 14 amino acids long.

The chain has TRBV15 and TRBJ2-5; D remains unclear. Germline V gives CDR1 LNHNV, CDR2 YYDKDF (reference sequence). The CDR3 length is 14 residues. V lost 0 bases, J lost 0 bases, and 5 bases lay in between. The CDR3 nucleotides read TGTGCCACCAGCAGAGAAGGACACCAAGAGACCCAGTACTTC. It codes for CATSREGHQETQYF.

This CDR3 is CAINLDSSGNTIYF. The CDR3, as DNA: TGTGCCATCAACCTCGACAGCTCTGGAAACACCATATATTTT. The chain couples TRBV10-3 to TRBJ1-3, with D tentatively TRBD1 (5 bases). Between the trimmed V and J ends, which lost 7 bases and 0 bases, there was a span of 10 bases. In germline, CDR1 is ENHRY, CDR2 SYGVKD. The CDR3 consists of 14 residues.

This chain links TRBV12-3 or TRBV12-4 with TRBJ2-1; possibly TRBD1 for D (5 bases). CDR3 length equals 15 residues. V was pared by 5 bases and J by 12 bases, with 23 bases between. CDR3 region: CASSRSVSPQQVQFF. Written as DNA, the CDR3 is TGTGCCAGCAGTAGGTCAGTTTCCCCCCAACAGGTGCAGTTCTTC.

This clonotype was picked up a small number of times. The chain employs TRBV28 and TRBJ2-5; D might be TRBD1 or TRBD2, each matching 7 bases. The CDR3 is 15 amino acids. The ends were cut back, 7 bases at V and 5 bases at J, with 20 bases in the middle. CDR1 is MDHEN, CDR2 SYDVKM, per germline. This CDR3 is CASNPGQAGEETQYF. The CDR3 nucleotides read TGTGCCAGCAATCCCGGACAGGCGGGAGAGGAGACCCAGTACTTC.

This clonotype appeared a few times. The rearrangement links TRBV12-3 or TRBV12-4 to TRBJ1-2; D is perhaps TRBD1 (5 bases). The CDR3 totals 11 residues. Between the trimmed V and J ends, which lost 6 bases and 4 bases, there was a span of 6 bases. The CDR3 sequence is CASRQGYGYTF. The CDR3 DNA sequence: TGTGCCAGCAGGCAGGGCTATGGCTACACCTTC.

The gene calls are TRBV4-3 and TRBJ1-3, with D perhaps TRBD1 (5 bases). The germline V gene encodes CDR1 LGHNA and CDR2 YSLEER. V was clipped by 4 bases and J by 4 bases, with 14 bases between them. The CDR3 is 15 residues long. The CDR3 reads CASSPQGVTGNTIYF. CDR3 bases: TGCGCCAGCAGCCCGCAGGGAGTGACGGGAAACACCATATATTTT.